What follows describes a single T cell receptor (beta chain). This entry belongs to a study of blood T cell repertoires in COVID-19. For the study at large: The United States, Italy and Spain supplied acute and convalescent COVID-19 samples. PBMCs, B-cell-depleted T cells, or T cells were the source of the cDNA or gDNA that made up the material.

The CDR3 has 15 residues. In germline, CDR1 is SGHTA, CDR2 FQGTGA. V lost 2 bases to trimming and J lost 2 bases; unmatched junction nucleotides: 1. Authors' processing steps: Nucleated cell number was recorded as an estimate derived from reference gene primer amplification. Sequenced by immunoSEQ multiplex PCR; TCRdb stores in-frame clones only, minus some. From that table come the V and J calls and clone size; the DNA was used to work out D and trimming. The table has about 210,000 clones, over 70% seen once; the top ten hold more than 8%. The TCR was taken from a woman between 50 and 59 years old with acute or convalescent COVID-19. The chain is built from TRBV7-3 and TRBJ2-3, with 10 bases fitting TRBD1. Material for sequencing was peripheral blood. The CDR3 here is CASSLGTGVTDTQYF. In DNA form, the CDR3 reads TGTGCCAGCAGCTTAGGGACAGGGGTCACAGATACGCAGTATTTT.